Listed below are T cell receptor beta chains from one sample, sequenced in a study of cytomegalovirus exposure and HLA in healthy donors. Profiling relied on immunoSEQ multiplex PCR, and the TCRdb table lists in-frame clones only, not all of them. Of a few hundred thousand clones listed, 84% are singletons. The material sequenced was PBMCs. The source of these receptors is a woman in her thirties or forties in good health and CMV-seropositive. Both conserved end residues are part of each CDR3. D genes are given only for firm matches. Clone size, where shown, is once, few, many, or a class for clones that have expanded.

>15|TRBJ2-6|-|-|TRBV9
TGTGCCAGCAGCGTAAGCGGGCCTGGGGCCAACGTCCTGACTTTC
CASSVSGPGANVLTF
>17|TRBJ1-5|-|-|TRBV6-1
TGTGCCAGCAGTGACAGGGAAAGGGCTCGAGGCAATCAGCCCCAGCATTTT
CASSDRERARGNQPQHF
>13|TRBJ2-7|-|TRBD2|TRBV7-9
TGTGCCAGCAGCTTAGGAACTAGCGGCGAGCAGTACTTC
CASSLGTSGEQYF
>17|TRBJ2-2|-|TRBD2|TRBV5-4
TGTGCCAGCAGCGGTAGGACTAGCGGGAGGACCACCGGGGAGCTGTTTTTT
CASSGRTSGRTTGELFF
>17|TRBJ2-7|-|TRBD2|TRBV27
TGTGCCAGCAGTTCGGGGGCAGGGACTAGCGGCTCCTACGAGCAGTACTTC
CASSSGAGTSGSYEQYF
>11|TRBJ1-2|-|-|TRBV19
TGTGCCAGTTTAACAGGGTTCGGCTACACCTTC
CASLTGFGYTF
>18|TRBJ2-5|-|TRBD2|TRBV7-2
TGTGCCAGCAGCTTAGTTAGTAGCGGGTCCGCCGGTCAAGAGACCCAGTACTTC
CASSLVSSGSAGQETQYF
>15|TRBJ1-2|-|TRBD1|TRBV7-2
TGTGCCAGCAGCTCCCGGACAGGGGTGGACTATGGCTACACCTTC
CASSSRTGVDYGYTF
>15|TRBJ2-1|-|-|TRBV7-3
TGTGCCAGCAGCGAAACTTCGGGAAACTACAATGAGCAGTTCTTC
CASSETSGNYNEQFF
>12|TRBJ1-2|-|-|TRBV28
TGTGCCAGCAGTTCTGGGACATATGGCTACACCTTC
CASSSGTYGYTF
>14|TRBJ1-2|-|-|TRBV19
TGTGCCAGTAGAAAGACAGGTGAAACCTATGGCTACACCTTC
CASRKTGETYGYTF
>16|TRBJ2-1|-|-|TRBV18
TGTGCCAGCTCACCACCACTAGCTACGTCCTACAATGAGCAGTTCTTC
CASSPPLATSYNEQFF
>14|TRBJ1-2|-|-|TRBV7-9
TGTGCCAGCAGCCGAGCGGGGGAATGGGATGGCTACACCTTC
CASSRAGEWDGYTF
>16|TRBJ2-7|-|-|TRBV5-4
TGTGCCAGCAGCCCCACCGGAGGAGCCAGATACTACGAGCAGTACTTC
CASSPTGGARYYEQYF
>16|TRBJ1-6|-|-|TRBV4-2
TGTGCCAGCAGCCAGGGGCGTAGCTCCTATAATTCACCCCTCCACTTT
CASSQGRSSYNSPLHF
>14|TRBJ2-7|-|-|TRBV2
TGTGCCAGCAGTGAAGCGTACACCCTCAACGAGCAGTACTTC
CASSEAYTLNEQYF
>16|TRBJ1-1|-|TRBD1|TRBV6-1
TGTGCCAGCAGTGCTGGACAGGGGGCCAAGAACACTGAAGCTTTCTTT
CASSAGQGAKNTEAFF
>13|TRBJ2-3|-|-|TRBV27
TGTGCCAGCAGTCTCTTCCGCACAGATACGCAGTATTTT
CASSLFRTDTQYF
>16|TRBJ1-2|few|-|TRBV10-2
TGCGCCATAAGAGGTCCTCGCGGGGGGTTCAACTATGGCTACACCTTC
CAIRGPRGGFNYGYTF
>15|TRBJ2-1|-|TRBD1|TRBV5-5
TGTGCCAGCAGCCACGGGACAGGGGACTACAATGAGCAGTTCTTC
CASSHGTGDYNEQFF
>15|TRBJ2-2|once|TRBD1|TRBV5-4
TGTGCCAGCACCGAAAGGGACAGGGTGATCGGGGAGCTGTTTTTT
CASTERDRVIGELFF
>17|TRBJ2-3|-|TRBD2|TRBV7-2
TGTGCCAGCAGCCTTACCCGACTAGCGGGAGACGGAGATACGCAGTATTTT
CASSLTRLAGDGDTQYF
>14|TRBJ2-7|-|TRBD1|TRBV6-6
TGTGCCAGCAGGATGAAGGGGGCAATCAACGAGCAGTACTTC
CASRMKGAINEQYF
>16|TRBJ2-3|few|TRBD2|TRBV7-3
TGTGCCAGCAGCCACCGGGGGACTAGCGGGACAGATACGCAGTATTTT
CASSHRGTSGTDTQYF
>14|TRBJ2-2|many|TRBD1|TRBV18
TGTGCCAGCTCAAGGGACAGGGACACCGGGGAGCTGTTTTTT
CASSRDRDTGELFF
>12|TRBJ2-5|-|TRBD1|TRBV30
TGTGCCTATAGACAGGGTGGGGAGACCCAGTACTTC
CAYRQGGETQYF
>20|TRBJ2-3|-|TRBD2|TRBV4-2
TGTGCCAGCAGCCAGGAGAGCCCGGGACTAGCGGGTGCTAGCACAGATACGCAGTATTTT
CASSQESPGLAGASTDTQYF
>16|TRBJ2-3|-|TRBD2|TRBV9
TGTGCCAGCAGCCCACTGGGAGCGGGAGAGAGGGATACGCAGTATTTT
CASSPLGAGERDTQYF
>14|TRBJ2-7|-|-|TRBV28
TGTGCCAGCAGCCGGGTGGCTTCCATCTACGAGCAGTACTTC
CASSRVASIYEQYF
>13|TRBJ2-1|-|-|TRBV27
TGTGCCAGCAGTTTACAGGCCTACAATGAGCAGTTCTTC
CASSLQAYNEQFF
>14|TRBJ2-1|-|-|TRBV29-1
TGCAGCGTTAGAGCGGGTGGGCCCGTTGATGAGCAGTTCTTC
CSVRAGGPVDEQFF
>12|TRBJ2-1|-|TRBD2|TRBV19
TGTGCCAGTAGTATAGGTGGGAGGGTCTTGTTCTTC
CASSIGGRVLFF
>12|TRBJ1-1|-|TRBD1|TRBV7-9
TGTGCCAGCAGCTGGGACAGATTTGAAGCTTTCTTT
CASSWDRFEAFF
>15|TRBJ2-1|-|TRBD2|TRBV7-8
TGTGCCAGCAGCTTAGGGGGACTAGGTGGCAATGAGCAGTTCTTC
CASSLGGLGGNEQFF
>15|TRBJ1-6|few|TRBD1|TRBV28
TGTGCCAGCAGTAGGGACAGGGGGTTGTATTCACCCCTCCACTTT
CASSRDRGLYSPLHF
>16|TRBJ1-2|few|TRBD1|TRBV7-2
TGTGCCAGCAGCTTAGGAGGGATCCAACAGGGGTATGGCTACACCTTC
CASSLGGIQQGYGYTF
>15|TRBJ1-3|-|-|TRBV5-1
TGCGCCAGCAGCTTGTTCGAGGACTCTGGAAACACCATATATTTT
CASSLFEDSGNTIYF
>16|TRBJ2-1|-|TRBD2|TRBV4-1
TGCGCCAGCAGCCAAGTTGCAGCGGGGCTCCCCAATGAGCAGTTCTTC
CASSQVAAGLPNEQFF
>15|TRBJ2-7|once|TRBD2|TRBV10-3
TGTGCCACGGGAGATCCGGGACTAGCTACCTACGAGCAGTACTTC
CATGDPGLATYEQYF
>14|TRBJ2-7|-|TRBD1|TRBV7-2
TGTGCCAGCAGTTTCCGGGACAGGGGCAACGAGCAGTACTTC
CASSFRDRGNEQYF
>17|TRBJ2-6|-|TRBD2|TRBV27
TGTGCCAGCAGCTCTTCGGGACTACCCTCTGGGGCCAACGGCCTGACTTTC
CASSSSGLPSGANGLTF
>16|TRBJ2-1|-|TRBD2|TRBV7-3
TGTGCCAGCAGCCCACAAGCGGGAGGAGGGTACAATGAGCAGTTCTTC
CASSPQAGGGYNEQFF
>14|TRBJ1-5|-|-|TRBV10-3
TGTGCCATCAGTGAACAAGACGGGTATCAGCCCCAGCATTTT
CAISEQDGYQPQHF
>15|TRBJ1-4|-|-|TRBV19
TGTGCCAGTAGTCCCAGGGACAACGCTAATGAAAAACTGTTTTTT
CASSPRDNANEKLFF
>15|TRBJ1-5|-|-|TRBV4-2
TGTGCCAGCAGCCAAGAAAGGGCAGGGGTTCAGCCCCAGCATTTT
CASSQERAGVQPQHF